The 30 T cell receptor beta chains listed next were all sequenced from one sample in a study of CD8 T cells in ankylosing spondylitis. TCRdb processed the 5' RACE reads anew with MiXCR; each CDR3 protein has one entry. Of 190,000 or so distinct CDR3 sequences detected, roughly 12% appear once; the ten largest clones hold about 17%. Sequencing was done on a sample of blood, either unsorted or a sorted T cell fraction (not recorded which). The receptors come from a male donor with ankylosing spondylitis or in good health (not recorded which).

This chain joins TRBV12-3 or TRBV12-4 and TRBJ1-6; 7 bases line up with TRBD1. J lost 7 bases, V lost 3 bases, and 3 bases had no gene match. CDR3 size: 14 residues. DNA for the CDR3: TGTGCCAGCAGTTTGATGGACAGGAATTCACCCCTCCACTTT. Its translation: CASSLMDRNSPLHF.

In this sample, this clonotype turned up a few times. This chain connects TRBV29-1 to TRBJ2-1; D might be TRBD2 (7 bases). CDR3 length: 13 residues. Per the germline V gene, CDR1 is SQVTM and CDR2 is ANQGSEA. V shed 8 bases and J shed 1 base, with 12 bases lying between them. CDR3 amino acids: CSTGGQSYNEQFF. DNA of the CDR3: TGCAGCACGGGGGGCCAGTCCTACAATGAGCAGTTCTTC.

The chain employs TRBV6-1 and TRBJ2-7; no reliable D call. Deletions cut 5 bases from V and 5 bases from J, with 10 bases between. This CDR3 is 12 amino acids long. Per germline, CDR1 MNHNS and CDR2 SASEGT. The DNA for the CDR3 is TGTGCCAGCAGTCACAGATACGACGAGCAGTACTTC. Translation: CASSHRYDEQYF.

This clonotype showed up just a few times. The gene calls are TRBV5-8 and TRBJ2-3; 7 bases match TRBD1. This CDR3 is built from 15 residues. V shed 4 bases and J 3 bases; nucleotides not matched to a gene: 8. Germline values: CDR1 SGHTS, CDR2 YDEGEE. The CDR3 coding sequence is TGTGCCAGCAGCGAAGACAGGGTTGGGACAGATACGCAGTATTTT. Translation: CASSEDRVGTDTQYF.

V usage is TRBV7-6 and J usage is TRBJ2-5; TRBD2 matches at 8 bases. Trimming took 5 bases from V and 1 from J; bases not matched to a gene: 3. Germline V lookup: CDR1 SGHVS, CDR2 FNYEAQ. CDR3 size: 14 residues. CDR3 residues: CASSRGGTQETQYF. CDR3 bases: TGTGCCAGCAGCCGGGGGGGAACCCAAGAGACCCAGTACTTC.

This clonotype was counted between two and nine times. CDR3 nucleotides: TGTGCCAGCAGCCAAGCCCCGGGACTGGCCCCCTACGAGCAGTACTTC. Its translation is CASSQAPGLAPYEQYF. J is TRBJ2-7 and V is TRBV3-1, with TRBD2 as a possible D gene (6 bases). Trimming took off 1 base at V and 2 bases at J, with 15 bases between the two ends. There are 16 residues in the CDR3. Germline assignment: CDR1 LGHDT and CDR2 YNNKEL (reference sequence).

This clonotype was observed a handful of times. The chain has TRBV2 and TRBJ1-5, with D hard to call. V was pared by 0 bases and J by 2 bases, with 17 bases between. This CDR3 is 18 amino acids long. The germline V gene has CDR1 SNHLY and CDR2 FYNNEI. CDR3 region: CASSEAGWLGQRNQPQHF. Written as DNA, the CDR3 is TGTGCCAGCAGTGAAGCGGGATGGTTAGGTCAACGCAATCAGCCCCAGCATTTT.

This clonotype was counted a few times. The V call is TRBV11-2, the J call TRBJ2-1; 11 nucleotides match TRBD1. V lost 4 bases, J lost 0 bases, and 11 bases stayed unmatched. CDR1 SGHAT and CDR2 FQNNGV come from the germline V gene. The CDR3 sequence is 19 residues long. In DNA, the CDR3 is TGTGCCAGCAGCTCGACCGGGACAGGGGGGTCTAGCTCCTACAATGAGCAGTTCTTC. It is translated as CASSSTGTGGSSSYNEQFF.

This clonotype was counted only a few times. The V and J genes are TRBV29-1 and TRBJ2-2; 11 bases map to TRBD1. Germline assignment: CDR1 SQVTM and CDR2 ANQGSEA. The V gene end was trimmed by 6 bases and the J gene end by 5 bases; junction bases not matched to a gene: 5. This CDR3 contains 14 residues. Here the CDR3 DNA reads TGCAGCGTCCCCGGGACAGGGGGTACCGGGGAGCTGTTTTTT. Translation gives CSVPGTGGTGELFF.

The V gene is TRBV12-3 or TRBV12-4, the J gene TRBJ2-3; D perhaps matches TRBD2 (5 bases). The CDR3 contains 15 residues. V was pared by 3 bases and J by 6 bases, with 16 bases between. The CDR3 sequence: CASSLPREGYDTQYF. The CDR3 coding sequence is TGTGCCAGCAGTTTGCCCCGGGAAGGATATGATACGCAGTATTTT.

The CDR3 region has the DNA TGTGCCAGCAGCTTAGTCCGGGGTGGAGGGGAGGGGACCGGGGAGCTGTTTTTT. It encodes CASSLVRGGGEGTGELFF. V and J are TRBV7-8 and TRBJ2-2; TRBD2 matches at 7 bases. The CDR3 is made up of 18 amino acids. Trimming removed 1 base from V and 5 bases from J; junction bases left unmatched: 13. The germline V gene has CDR1 SGHVS and CDR2 FQNEAQ.

The chain combines TRBV23-1 with TRBJ1-2, with 8 bases fitting TRBD1. Being an ORF, TRBV23-1 has a function that is uncertain. CDR3 length: 20 residues. Trimming took 0 bases from V and 4 from J; bases not matched to a gene: 19. The CDR3, as DNA: TGCGCCAGCAGTCAATCACCCAGGACAGGGAATAGTCGAGCCCTCTATGGCTACACCTTC. It codes for CASSQSPRTGNSRALYGYTF.

This chain joins TRBV5-1 and TRBJ2-1; TRBD2 agrees at 12 bases. V lost 4 bases, J lost 2 bases, and 16 bases stayed unmatched. Germline assignment: CDR1 SGHRS and CDR2 YFSETQ. The CDR3 contains 20 residues. The CDR3, as DNA: TGCGCCAGCAGCCTCGGACTAGCGGGATATCTTCCCCCACCCTACAATGAGCAGTTCTTC. This gives the protein CASSLGLAGYLPPPYNEQFF.

This sequence joins TRBV9 and TRBJ2-3; weak D call: TRBD1 (5 bases). CDR3 length equals 14 residues. Germline lookup yields CDR1 SGDLS and CDR2 YYNGEE. Trimming removed 0 bases at V and 0 bases at J, with 5 bases between. This chain's CDR3 is CASSVDRSTDTQYF. In nucleotides, the CDR3 is TGTGCCAGCAGCGTAGACAGGAGCACAGATACGCAGTATTTT.

This clonotype occurred a few times. The chain employs TRBV5-1 and TRBJ2-2; D is unclear. This CDR3 has 12 amino acids. V was pared by 7 bases and J by 7 bases, with 11 bases between. Germline V gene data show CDR1 as SGHRS and CDR2 as YFSETQ. Here the CDR3 DNA reads TGCGCCAGCTCCCGAAGGAACGGGGAGCTGTTTTTT. Encoded protein: CASSRRNGELFF.

The J gene is TRBJ2-3, the V gene TRBV11-2, with D tentatively TRBD1 or TRBD2 (5 bases each). Germline V gene data show CDR1 as SGHAT and CDR2 as FQNNGV. The CDR3 spans 15 residues. V lost 2 bases and J lost 6, with 15 bases in between. In DNA form, the CDR3 reads TGTGCCAGCAGCTTATCGAGTAGAGGGGTGGATACGCAGTATTTT. This gives the protein CASSLSSRGVDTQYF.

The chain links TRBV15 to TRBJ2-3; D unresolved. The CDR3 contains 16 residues. Germline V lookup: CDR1 LNHNV, CDR2 YYDKDF (reference sequence). Trimming shortened V by 3 bases and J by 2 bases, and 15 bases separated the two germline ends. The CDR3 spells CATSSPPGPVTDTQYF. DNA of the CDR3: TGTGCCACCAGCAGCCCACCAGGACCCGTCACAGATACGCAGTATTTT.

This sequence joins TRBV20-1 and TRBJ2-3; tentatively, D is TRBD1 (6 bases). Trimming removed 6 bases at V and 3 bases at J, with 16 bases between. Germline V CDR1 and CDR2: DFQATT, SNEGSKA (reference sequence). This CDR3 comprises 14 residues. The CDR3 coding sequence is TGCAGTGCAGATAACAGGGAAGGTACAGATACGCAGTATTTT. Translated: CSADNREGTDTQYF.

This clonotype was picked up a small number of times. This chain links TRBV4-1 with TRBJ2-7; D might be TRBD1 (6 bases). CDR1 is MGHRA and CDR2 is YSYEKL in the germline V gene. This CDR3 is built from 12 residues. Trimming pared 4 bases from V and 5 bases from J, leaving 9 bases between. The CDR3 region is CASSRAGDEQYF. CDR3 DNA: TGCGCCAGCAGCCGGGCAGGGGACGAGCAGTACTTC.

The chain uses TRBV21-1 and TRBJ1-3; TRBD1, the table's D call, was not compared with the DNA. TRBV21-1 is flagged as a pseudogene. The CDR3 has 19 amino acids. The CDR3 DNA follows: TGTGCCAGCAGCCCAAACAGAGAGGGGGAACCGAGAGAAGGAAACACCATATATTTT. This gives the protein CASSPNREGEPREGNTIYF.

This clonotype was recorded many times. This sequence joins TRBV18 and TRBJ2-7; D uncertain. The germline V gene encodes CDR1 KGHSH and CDR2 LQKENI. The CDR3 loop spans 13 amino acids. V was trimmed by 8 bases and J by 0 bases, leaving 11 bases between them. Written as DNA, the CDR3 is TGTGCCAGCAGCCCCCCTGACTCCTACGAGCAGTACTTC. Its protein is CASSPPDSYEQYF.

This clonotype was seen repeatedly, ten times or more. The chain carries TRBV12-3 or TRBV12-4 and TRBJ2-3; tentatively, D is TRBD1 (6 bases). V lost 5 bases, J lost 0 bases, and 12 bases lay in between. The CDR3 runs 15 residues. CDR3 sequence (DNA): TGTGCCAGCAGTGGGGGACAAACAAGCACAGATACGCAGTATTTT. The encoded protein is CASSGGQTSTDTQYF.

CDR3 bases: TGCAGTGCGGGACTAGCGGGGGACCCAATAAGCCCCACAGATACGCAGTATTTT. It specifies CSAGLAGDPISPTDTQYF. The rearrangement links TRBV20-1 to TRBJ2-3, with 14 bases fitting TRBD2. The CDR3 sequence is 18 residues long. Looked up from germline, CDR1 is DFQATT and CDR2 is SNEGSKA (reference sequence). The trim removed 6 bases at V and 2 bases at J, leaving 13 bases unmatched.

The rearrangement links TRBV4-1 to TRBJ1-1; D possibly corresponds to TRBD1 (5 bases). CDR1 is MGHRA, CDR2 YSYEKL, per germline. This CDR3 spans 14 amino acids. V was trimmed by 1 base and J by 1 base, leaving 7 bases between them. CDR3 in DNA: TGCGCCAGCAGCCAAGGGGGGGAGAACACTGAAGCTTTCTTT. This translates into CASSQGGENTEAFF.

This clonotype was found a few times. This sequence joins TRBV3-1 and TRBJ2-3, with D maybe TRBD1 (5 bases). Germline CDR1 LGHDT, CDR2 YNNKEL (reference sequence). This CDR3 is built from 14 residues. Trimming cost V 4 bases and J 0 bases, with 8 bases left between them. CDR3: CASSPTVSTDTQYF. The CDR3 bases are TGTGCCAGCAGCCCGACAGTTAGCACAGATACGCAGTATTTT.

This clonotype came up a few times. The chain has TRBV5-5 and TRBJ2-3; maybe TRBD2 (5 bases). Per the germline V gene, CDR1 is SGHKS and CDR2 is YYEKEE (reference sequence). The CDR3 is 13 residues long. Deletions cut 4 bases from V and 4 bases from J, with 10 bases between. For the CDR3, the DNA is TGTGCCAGCAGCCTTCCTAGCTCAGATACGCAGTATTTT. Its translation: CASSLPSSDTQYF.

The gene calls are TRBV7-9 and TRBJ1-2, with TRBD1 matching over 9 bases. This CDR3 has 16 residues. After removal of 5 bases from V and 5 bases from J, the junction contained 12 bases not matched to a gene. Looked up from germline, CDR1 is SEHNR and CDR2 is FQNEAQ (reference sequence). Here the CDR3 DNA reads TGTGCCAGCAGCCCCCTACCGGGACAGGGTCCGTATGGCTACACCTTC. Its translation: CASSPLPGQGPYGYTF.

This clonotype was observed at least ten times. The J gene is TRBJ2-5, the V gene TRBV12-3 or TRBV12-4, with D possibly being TRBD1 (5 bases). The CDR3 totals 14 residues. The V and J ends lost 3 bases and 5 bases respectively, with 13 bases between them. CDR3 protein: CASSLHRTPETQYF. CDR3 sequence (DNA): TGTGCCAGCAGTTTGCACAGGACACCCGAGACCCAGTACTTC.

This clonotype was observed a handful of times. V is TRBV7-9 and J is TRBJ2-1; TRBD2 matches at 12 bases. Trimming removed 4 bases from V and 5 bases from J; junction bases left unmatched: 6. Germline V lookup: CDR1 SEHNR, CDR2 FQNEAQ (reference sequence). CDR3 size: 16 residues. DNA of the CDR3: TGTGCCAGCAGCTCCCGACTAGCGGGAGAACACAATGAGCAGTTCTTC. It encodes CASSSRLAGEHNEQFF.

This clonotype was counted many times. The V and J genes are TRBV7-8 and TRBJ2-1, with D hard to call. The CDR3 runs 13 residues. V lost 2 bases and J lost 2, with 4 bases in between. Per the germline V gene, CDR1 is SGHVS and CDR2 is FQNEAQ. In nucleotides, the CDR3 is TGTGCCAGCAGCTTATCTACCTACAATGAGCAGTTCTTC. Protein sequence: CASSLSTYNEQFF. Looking up the rest from reference TRBV7-8 and TRBJ2-1 gives the full variable domain: GAGVSQSPRYKVAKRGQDVALRCDPISGHVSLFWYQQALGQGPEFLTYFQNEAQLDKSGLPSDRFFAERPEGSVSTLKIQRTQQEDSAVYLCASSLSTYNEQFFGPGTRLTVL.